This T cell receptor (beta chain) emerged from a study of cytomegalovirus exposure and HLA in healthy donors. General study results and limits: Despite most TCR sequences being rare, some public TCRs occurred in many donors.

TCRdb's table, derived via immunoSEQ multiplex PCR, lists solely in-frame clones and lacks some. The data show 80,000 or so clones, with roughly 94% seen just once and 0.69% held by the top ten. As for this clone: Its target is unknown.

CDR1 and CDR2 (germline): SEHNR, FQNEAQ (reference sequence). The V gene lost 4 bases and the J gene lost 1 base, with 8 bases spanning the gap. The CDR3 sequence is 14 residues long. While the first cohort had 600 to 800 subjects, the donors belonged to the separate validation cohort of 100 to 150 subjects. The sequence came from a young woman in good health and CMV-seronegative. The source material was PBMCs. The rearrangement joins TRBV7-9 to TRBJ2-1; a weak D match, TRBD2 (6 bases). CDR3 nucleotides: TGTGCCAGCAGCTGGGACTCTTCCTACAATGAGCAGTTCTTC. Translating gives CASSWDSSYNEQFF. The entire variable domain, with the rest obtained from reference TRBV7-9 and TRBJ2-1, is as follows: DTGVSQNPRHKITKRGQNVTFRCDPISEHNRLYWYRQTLGQGPEFLTYFQNEAQLEKSRLLSDRFSAERPKGSFSTLEIQRTEQGDSAMYLCASSWDSSYNEQFFGPGTRLTVL.